Listed here is a single T cell receptor (beta chain). The count of this clone is one. The target of this receptor is not known. Base qualities are not provided; no much larger clone lies one nucleotide away. Using the deep immunoSEQ assay, multiplex PCR amplified TCR CDR3 regions from genomic DNA. Genomic DNA extracted from each cell subset was distributed evenly over all wells of several immunoSEQ 96-well plates, and each plate served as one replicate. For sorted subsets, roughly 0.2 ug genomic DNA, equal to 25,000 to 35,000 T cell genomes, was loaded into each replicate PCR. Purified libraries were quantified with a Qubit 3.0 fluorometer, sized on a Bioanalyzer 2100, and re-quantified with the KAPA Library Quantification kit. A separate single-read 150-cycle Illumina NextSeq 550 flow cell was used to sequence each immunoSEQ 96-well plate. As for the authors' bioinformatics: The immunoSEQ output contained only junctional sequences without quality scores, so filtering could not match that applied to full-length reads. To assign V/J genes and CDR3, sequences were annotated using PyIR, a Python wrapper for IgBLAST v1.9, with IMGT germline references. Any read was removed if the V/J assignment was weak (E-value above 1e-6), the CDR3 was missing, or the read contained stop codons, out-of-frame junctions, or ambiguous translated residues. A V3J clonotype was defined by an identical inferred V gene, J gene, and CDR3 amino acid sequence. To compute the percentage overlap between repertoires, the number of shared unique clonotypes was divided by the size of the smaller repertoire. Richness of each repertoire was evaluated using RTK rarefaction, the Chao1 estimator, and Recon v2.1 estimates of unobserved clonotypes. OLGA was used to compute generation probabilities for all TCRbeta clonotypes that the gDNA method yielded from a handful of donors. This is the immuneACCESS table as TCRdb keeps it, with only in-frame sequences that have V and J called. A part of the clones is gone; compared with another copy, unresolved V genes explain less than half, and the rest is unexplained. The DNA gave D and trimming, while V, J and clone size come from that table. Across this sample there are 1.5 million to 2.5 million clones, with just under 95% seen only once. Roughly 1% of the sample goes to the ten largest clones.

CD8 naive samples were obtained by positive selection for CCR7 among CD45RO-negative cells, yielding a CD45RA+CCR7+ population from which TemRA cells were excluded. Donors were healthy HIV-negative adults with no recently reported acute infections or vaccinations. Only Caucasian adults living in Nashville, Tennessee, USA were represented among the donors. Blood was collected by leukapheresis, and PBMCs were isolated by Ficoll-Histopaque density gradient centrifugation and then cryopreserved in liquid nitrogen vapor phase. Purity and quantity of every magnetically sorted T cell population were checked by analytical flow cytometry. From each sorted fraction, genomic DNA was isolated and quantified by UV absorbance on a Nanodrop 2000c. The sample originates from a study of shared clonotypes between healthy human individuals (dated by TCRdb to 2019 to 2021). At the level of the whole study: The cohort comprised a couple of women and a few men aged 18 to 49 years. For each donor, CD4 naive and CD4 memory were each given three plates, CD8 naive was given two plates, and CD8 memory was given one plate. To increase sequencing depth and limit assay-specific biases, different laboratories used diverse techniques to prepare libraries and sequence TCR repertoires. Each donor's leukapheresis produced roughly between roughly 0.85 and 10 billion PBMCs. The study deeply sequenced blood TCR repertoires of about five healthy adults to estimate repertoire size and the extent of clonotype sharing between individuals.

The investigation overall reported the following: About 5% of naive CD4, roughly 3.6% of naive CD8, about 2.4% of memory CD4, and around 0.42% of memory CD8 clonotypes were shared across several donors. Sampling was restricted to blood, and TCR repertoires in tissues likely differ from the TCR repertoires found in blood. Rarefaction of sorted-subset datasets indicated incomplete sequencing despite the large sequencing depth. Naive subsets generally had larger estimated clonotype richness than memory subsets did. The small number of donors limited the genetic and exposure-history diversity represented. Based on pairwise subsampling, the degree of clonotype sharing among donors was expected to be affected by sequencing depth. Compared with non-shared clonotypes, clonotypes shared by all four sorted-subset donors had higher generation probabilities.

This sequence originates from a man younger than 30 in good health. Source material: naive CD8+ T cells sorted from blood. Sample cell subset or site, as interpreted from the label and publication: CD45RA+CCR7+.

For the CDR3, the sequence is CASSKSASSYNEQFF. The DNA is TGCGCCAGCAGCAAAAGCGCGAGCTCCTACAATGAGCAGTTCTTC. The chain is encoded by TRBV5-1 joined to TRBJ2-1, with the D gene uncertain. The CDR3 contains 15 residues, cysteine and phenylalanine counted. The sequence is cut down to CDR3 DNA, 45 bases in frame from base 1. The germline ends are 11 bases apart after V is trimmed by 4 bases and J by 0 bases. Via the germline V gene, CDR1 is SGHRS and CDR2 YFSETQ.